This T cell receptor (beta chain) was found in a study of radiotherapy plus CTLA-4 blockade in lung cancer. Background on the study: Objective responses were recorded in around 18% of patients, with disease control recorded in 30% to 35%. Study-level points and caveats: Response, reportedly, was best predicted by interferon-beta along with early blood T cell clone dynamics.

Profiling relied on immunoSEQ multiplex PCR, and the TCRdb table lists in-frame clones only, not all of them. The data hold tens of thousands of clones, with around 70% observed a single time. A note on this clone: Its antigen is as yet unknown.

Losses at the gene ends were 5 bases for V and 4 bases for J; bases not matched to a gene: 6. The CDR3 is made up of 14 amino acids. Germline loops: CDR1 MNHEY, CDR2 SVGAGI. This chain links TRBV6-5 with TRBJ2-7, with 9 positions matching TRBD1. The clonotype originates from a human donor with non-small cell lung cancer who had stable disease on radiotherapy plus ipilimumab. The sequences come from peripheral blood, collected from a patient treated with radiotherapy plus ipilimumab. The CDR3, as DNA: TGTGCCAGCAGTCGCGGGACAGGGCAATACGAGCAGTACTTC. Translated, it gives CASSRGTGQYEQYF.